Shown below are 20 T cell receptor beta chains from a single sample sequenced in a study of cytomegalovirus exposure and HLA in healthy donors. Both 60 Vbeta primers and 13 Jbeta primers went into the PCR. Here immunoSEQ multiplex PCR was the method, and the copy in TCRdb shows in-frame clones only, minus some. The table lists about 160,000 clones, approximately 80% of them singletons. The sequenced sample consisted of PBMCs. These receptors were obtained from a male donor in good health and CMV-seronegative.

The chain recombines TRBV30 with TRBJ1-2; a weak D match, TRBD1 (6 bases). V was shortened by 3 bases and J by 3 bases, with 14 bases between the two germline ends. The CDR3 is 14 residues long. Germline CDR1 reads GTSNPN; CDR2 reads SVGIG (reference sequence). CDR3: CAWSTGLGDYGYTF. CDR3 coding DNA: TGTGCCTGGAGCACAGGGCTTGGCGACTATGGCTACACCTTC.

With respect to this clone: One end of the junction varies from germline; a read error may be responsible. V is TRBV7-9 and J is TRBJ2-5; possibly TRBD2 for D (5 bases). Germline values: CDR1 SEHNR, CDR2 FQNEAQ (reference sequence). The length of the CDR3 is 12 residues. The CDR3 protein is CSSSARGLPQYF. The CDR3 nucleotides read TGTTCCAGCAGCGCGAGAGGGCTACCCCAGTACTTC.

This clone was seen a few times. CDR3 residues: CASSRTLSTEAFF. CDR3 nucleotides: TGTGCCAGCAGTCGGACATTGAGCACTGAAGCTTTCTTT. V usage is TRBV28 and J usage is TRBJ1-1; D perhaps matches TRBD1 (5 bases). V shed 5 bases and J shed 4 bases, with 11 bases lying between them. This CDR3 region has 13 residues. Germline lookup yields CDR1 MDHEN and CDR2 SYDVKM. Looking up the rest from reference TRBV28 and TRBJ1-1 gives the full variable domain: DVKVTQSSRYLVKRTGEKVFLECVQDMDHENMFWYRQDPGLGLRLIYFSYDVKMKEKGDIPEGYSVSREKKERFSLILESASTNQTSMYLCASSRTLSTEAFFGQGTRLTVV.

This clone appeared a single time. J is TRBJ2-7 and V is TRBV18; the match to TRBD1 covers 9 bases. Germline V CDR1 and CDR2: KGHSH, LQKENI. V trimming: 3 bases; J trimming: 3 bases; junction bases outside the gene matches: 3. This CDR3 spans 14 amino acids. CDR3: CASSPPGQGYEQYF. CDR3 DNA: TGTGCCAGCTCACCGCCGGGACAGGGCTACGAGCAGTACTTC. Full variable domain (missing parts from reference TRBV18 and TRBJ2-7): NAGVMQNPRHLVRRRGQEARLRCSPMKGHSHVYWYRQLPEEGLKFMVYLQKENIIDESGMPKERFSAEFPKEGPSILRIQQVVRGDSAAYFCASSPPGQGYEQYFGPGTRLTVT.

Here the CDR3 DNA reads TGTGCCAGCAGCTTGCACCCCGGGGATGAAAAACTGTTTTTT. Its protein is CASSLHPGDEKLFF. The V and J genes are TRBV5-6 and TRBJ1-4; D is unclear. Between the trimmed V and J ends, which lost 1 base and 6 bases, there was a span of 10 bases. Germline CDR1 and CDR2: SGHDT and YYEEEE. The CDR3 sequence is 14 residues long.

The chain uses TRBV7-9 and TRBJ2-3; possibly TRBD1 for D (5 bases). Germline V CDR1 and CDR2: SEHNR, FQNEAQ (reference sequence). V was clipped by 5 bases and J by 0 bases, with 9 bases between them. CDR3 length: 14 amino acids. The CDR3 region has the DNA TGTGCCAGCAGCCTGACAGCCAGCACAGATACGCAGTATTTT. It codes for CASSLTASTDTQYF. Full variable domain (outside the CDR3, taken from reference TRBV7-9 and TRBJ2-3): DTGVSQNPRHKITKRGQNVTFRCDPISEHNRLYWYRQTLGQGPEFLTYFQNEAQLEKSRLLSDRFSAERPKGSFSTLEIQRTEQGDSAMYLCASSLTASTDTQYFGPGTRLTVL.

The genes are TRBV28 and TRBJ2-5; TRBD1 agrees at 10 bases. This CDR3 is 14 amino acids long. Germline assignment: CDR1 MDHEN and CDR2 SYDVKM. J gave up 4 bases and V 10 bases, and 9 bases lay outside the gene matches. The DNA of the CDR3 is TGTGCCACCTCAGACAGGGGGCATGGAGAGACCCAGTACTTC. Protein: CATSDRGHGETQYF. Drawing the rest from reference TRBV28 and TRBJ2-5, the complete variable domain is DVKVTQSSRYLVKRTGEKVFLECVQDMDHENMFWYRQDPGLGLRLIYFSYDVKMKEKGDIPEGYSVSREKKERFSLILESASTNQTSMYLCATSDRGHGETQYFGPGTRLLVL.

The chain carries TRBV5-8 and TRBJ1-1; the D is unclear. Trimming took 3 bases from V and 2 from J, leaving 14 bases between them. This CDR3 contains 15 residues. The germline gives CDR1 SGHTS, CDR2 YDEGEE. In nucleotides, the CDR3 is TGTGCCAGCAGCTCCCCGACTAACCCCAACACTGAAGCTTTCTTT. Translated: CASSSPTNPNTEAFF.

The rearrangement joins TRBV6-6 to TRBJ2-1, with unresolved D. From germline, CDR1 is MNHNY and CDR2 SVGAGI (reference sequence). The germline V and J ends were trimmed by 6 bases and 0 bases, with 6 bases remaining between them. This CDR3 contains 13 residues. As DNA, the CDR3 is TGTGCCAGCAGGTATAGCTCCTACAATGAGCAGTTCTTC. Translating it yields CASRYSSYNEQFF.

The rearrangement links TRBV5-1 to TRBJ2-7; the D gene is possibly TRBD1 (5 bases). Germline V gives CDR1 SGHRS, CDR2 YFSETQ. The CDR3 covers 14 residues. Between the trimmed V and J ends, which lost 0 bases and 5 bases, there was a span of 12 bases. CDR3 protein: CASSLESGWNEQYF. Written as DNA, the CDR3 is TGCGCCAGCAGCTTGGAGTCAGGGTGGAACGAGCAGTACTTC.

This clone was seen once. The CDR3 sequence: CASSDLGSPNTEAFF. In DNA, the CDR3 is TGTGCCAGCAGTGATCTGGGGAGTCCGAACACTGAAGCTTTCTTT. The chain joins TRBV6-1 to TRBJ1-1; no definite D call. Deletions cut 3 bases from V and 1 base from J, with 12 bases between. CDR1 is MNHNS and CDR2 is SASEGT in the germline V gene. This CDR3 comprises 15 residues.

The rearrangement uses TRBV7-9 and TRBJ1-1; D remains unclear. Germline V gene data show CDR1 as SEHNR and CDR2 as FQNEAQ (reference sequence). CDR3 length: 15 residues. The V gene lost 1 base and the J gene lost 1 base, with 10 bases spanning the gap. This CDR3 is CASSLDGDPNTEAFF. The CDR3 DNA reads as TGTGCCAGCAGCTTAGATGGAGACCCGAACACTGAAGCTTTCTTT.

The gene calls are TRBV15 and TRBJ1-3; 7 bases align to TRBD1. With V trimmed by 0 bases and J by 0 bases, 2 bases remained unmatched. CDR3 length equals 16 residues. The germline gives CDR1 LNHNV, CDR2 YYDKDF (reference sequence). The CDR3, as DNA: TGTGCCACCAGCAGAGAATGGGACAGCTCTGGAAACACCATATATTTT. Protein sequence: CATSREWDSSGNTIYF.

The CDR3 loop is CASSQEPGQHNYGYTF. The CDR3 bases are TGCGCCAGCAGCCAAGAACCGGGACAGCATAACTATGGCTACACCTTC. The rearrangement uses TRBV4-3 and TRBJ1-2; TRBD1 aligns across 7 bases. There are 16 residues in the CDR3. Trimming at V came to 0 bases and at J to 1 base, leaving 5 bases not matched to a gene. Germline lookup yields CDR1 LGHNA and CDR2 YSLEER.

This chain uses TRBV4-1 with TRBJ2-3, with a possible D match to TRBD2 (5 bases). There are 16 residues in the CDR3. Per the germline V gene, CDR1 is MGHRA and CDR2 is YSYEKL. Trimming left V 3 bases short and J 6 bases short, with 19 bases between. The DNA for the CDR3 is TGCGCCAGCAGCCAGGTACTAGACCGCCTTTTTGATACGCAGTATTTT. The encoded protein is CASSQVLDRLFDTQYF.

This clone was seen a handful of times. The CDR3, as DNA: TGTGCCAGCAGTTTGAGAGGGACAGGGCGCAAATCGAACACTGAAGCTTTCTTT. It specifies CASSLRGTGRKSNTEAFF. The rearrangement uses TRBV27 and TRBJ1-1, with TRBD1 matching over 9 bases. The CDR3 runs to 18 residues. V dropped 3 bases and J dropped 1; count of bases not matched to a gene: 12. The germline V gene encodes CDR1 MNHEY and CDR2 SMNVEV (reference sequence).

The chain employs TRBV28 and TRBJ2-5; 11 bases line up with TRBD2. CDR1 and CDR2 (germline): MDHEN, SYDVKM. The trim removed 6 bases at V and 5 bases at J, leaving 11 bases unmatched. The CDR3 covers 16 residues. CDR3 sequence: CASRLAGLAGWETQYF. The CDR3 DNA is TGTGCCAGCAGGTTGGCCGGACTAGCGGGTTGGGAGACCCAGTACTTC.

The CDR3 protein is CASSLVANRDRGPGYTF. For the CDR3, the DNA is TGCGCCAGCAGCTTGGTGGCGAACCGGGACAGGGGTCCGGGCTACACCTTC. V usage is TRBV5-1 and J usage is TRBJ1-2; 10 nucleotides agree with TRBD1. V shed 0 bases, J shed 8 bases, and the junction held 13 bases outside the gene matches. The CDR3 consists of 17 residues. Germline V gene sequence: CDR1 SGHRS, CDR2 YFSETQ.

The chain recombines TRBV27 with TRBJ2-2; 11 positions match TRBD2. The V and J ends lost 5 bases and 2 bases, in that order; junction bases with no gene match: 4. Germline lookup yields CDR1 MNHEY and CDR2 SMNVEV (reference sequence). CDR3 length: 16 amino acids. CDR3 DNA: TGTGCCAGCAGTATCCTAGCGGGGGGTAACACCGGGGAGCTGTTTTTT. Its protein product is CASSILAGGNTGELFF.

The chain joins TRBV5-1 to TRBJ2-7; the match to TRBD2 covers 11 bases. CDR1 SGHRS and CDR2 YFSETQ come from the germline V gene. The ends lost 2 bases at V and 3 bases at J; junction bases unmatched: 13. This CDR3 region has 18 residues. The CDR3 region has the DNA TGCGCCAGCAGCTTCTTGTCTAGCGGGGGGCCTGGTTACTACGAGCAGTACTTC. Translating gives CASSFLSSGGPGYYEQYF. The entire variable domain, with the rest obtained from reference TRBV5-1 and TRBJ2-7, is as follows: KAGVTQTPRYLIKTRGQQVTLSCSPISGHRSVSWYQQTPGQGLQFLFEYFSETQRNKGNFPGRFSGRQFSNSRSEMNVSTLELGDSALYLCASSFLSSGGPGYYEQYFGPGTRLTVT.